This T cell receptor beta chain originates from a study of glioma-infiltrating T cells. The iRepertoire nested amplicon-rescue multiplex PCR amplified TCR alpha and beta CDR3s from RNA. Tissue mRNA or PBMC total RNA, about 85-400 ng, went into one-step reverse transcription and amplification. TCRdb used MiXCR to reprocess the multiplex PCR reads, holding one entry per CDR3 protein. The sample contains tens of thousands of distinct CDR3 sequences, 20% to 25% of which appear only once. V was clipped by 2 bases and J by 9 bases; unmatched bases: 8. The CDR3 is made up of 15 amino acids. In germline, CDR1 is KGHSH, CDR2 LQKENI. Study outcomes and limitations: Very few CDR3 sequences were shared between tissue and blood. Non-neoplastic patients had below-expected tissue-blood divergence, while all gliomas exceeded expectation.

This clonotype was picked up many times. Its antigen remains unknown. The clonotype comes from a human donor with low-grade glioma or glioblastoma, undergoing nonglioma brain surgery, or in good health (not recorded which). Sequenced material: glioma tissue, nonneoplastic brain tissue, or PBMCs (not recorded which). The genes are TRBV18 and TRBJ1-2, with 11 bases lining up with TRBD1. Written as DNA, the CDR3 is TGTGCCAGCTCACCAACAATGGACAGGGGGCGAAGCTACACCTTC. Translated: CASSPTMDRGRSYTF.